The rows below give T cell receptor beta chains drawn from one sample of a study of blood T cell repertoires in COVID-19. TCRdb's copy holds only in-frame clones and misses some; the assay was immunoSEQ multiplex PCR. The sample lists some 240,000 clones, around nine tenths occurring once. Sequencing was performed on peripheral blood. The source of these receptors is a man in his sixties who had recovered from COVID-19. CDR3s include the opening cysteine and the closing phenylalanine or tryptophan.

TRBJ2-3	TRBV5-1	CASSLSGDPDTQYF
TRBJ1-5	TRBV28	CASSLEAGYQPQHF
TRBJ1-2	TRBV9	CASSPIQGVGGYTF
TRBJ2-3	TRBV19	CATRAPAGDTQYF
TRBJ2-2	TRBV7-2	CASSLRRGNTGELFF
TRBJ2-1	TRBV7-2	CASSLVSGTSGRYEQFF
TRBJ1-6	TRBV30	CALRGSFDSPLHF
TRBJ1-2	TRBV20-1	CSARLAGFAVF
TRBJ2-1	TRBV7-8	CASSLANNRAWDEQFF
TRBJ1-1	TRBV25-1	CASSESRGTGSTTEAFF
TRBJ1-3	TRBV11-2	CASSFAGSGNTIYF
TRBJ2-3	TRBV5-1	CASSSGLAGGSSTDTQYF
TRBJ2-7	TRBV2	CASTQTASYEQYF
TRBJ2-7	TRBV7-9	CASSLAGAGEQYF
TRBJ2-7	TRBV7-8	CASSPRGLAYEQYF
TRBJ1-2	TRBV18	CASSPPGQGAGGYTF
TRBJ1-3	TRBV6-1	CASSEALAVQNTIYF
TRBJ2-7	TRBV6-5	CASSPTGTGIHEQYF
TRBJ1-2	TRBV10-3	CAISVTGAPPSSGYTF
TRBJ1-1	TRBV7-6	CASSTIVDEAFF
TRBJ1-1	TRBV6-2/TRBV6-3	CASSYRDSSFNTEAFF
TRBJ1-2	TRBV27	CASSANRMGNYGYTF
TRBJ1-5	TRBV19	CASSLGANQPQHF
TRBJ2-4	TRBV12-5	CASGAGVAKNIQYF
TRBJ2-7	TRBV5-1	CASSPLDGVSYEQYF
TRBJ2-1	TRBV24-1	CATSDSGGAYNEQFF
TRBJ2-7	TRBV7-2	CASRERGYSYEQYF
TRBJ2-3	TRBV4-1	CASSQDGSGATDTQYF
TRBJ2-5	TRBV9	CASSGGTVKETQYF
TRBJ1-1	TRBV6-5	CASSALTGNTEAFF
TRBJ1-2	TRBV2	CASSGEATNYGYTF
TRBJ2-4	TRBV2	CASSEGASGSFKNIQYF
TRBJ2-5	TRBV19	CASSIDGTSGGTQYF
TRBJ2-6	TRBV7-3	CASSLEGTSGANVLTF
TRBJ1-2	TRBV6-5	CASKEDRSNYGYTF
TRBJ2-7	TRBV7-6	CASSPSTSRSYEQYF
TRBJ1-2	TRBV7-2	CASSFGATNYGYTF
TRBJ2-3	TRBV25-1	CASSPNLGVGTDTQYF
TRBJ2-2	TRBV19	CASTGTSVAGELFF
TRBJ2-5	TRBV28	CASSLGGAQETQYF
TRBJ2-3	TRBV27	CASSLRGRYPDTQYF
TRBJ2-7	TRBV12-3/TRBV12-4	CASRQGASYEQYF